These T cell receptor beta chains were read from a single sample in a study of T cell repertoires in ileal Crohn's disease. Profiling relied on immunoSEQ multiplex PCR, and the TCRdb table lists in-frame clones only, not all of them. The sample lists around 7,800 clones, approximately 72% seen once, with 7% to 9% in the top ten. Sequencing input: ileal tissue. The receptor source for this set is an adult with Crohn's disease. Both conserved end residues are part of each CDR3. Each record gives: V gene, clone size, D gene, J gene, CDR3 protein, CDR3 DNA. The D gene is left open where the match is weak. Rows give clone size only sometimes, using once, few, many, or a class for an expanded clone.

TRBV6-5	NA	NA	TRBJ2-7	CASSASGLSSYEQYF	TGTGCCAGCAGTGCCTCAGGTTTGAGCTCCTACGAGCAGTACTTC
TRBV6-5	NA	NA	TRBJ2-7	CASSYSNSGSYEQYF	TGTGCCAGCAGTTACTCAAATAGCGGCTCCTACGAGCAGTACTTC
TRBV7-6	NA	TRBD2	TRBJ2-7	CASSSGTSVYEQYF	TGTGCCAGCAGCTCCGGGACTAGTGTCTACGAGCAGTACTTC
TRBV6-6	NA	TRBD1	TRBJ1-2	CASSRSAGQGDGYTF	TGTGCCAGCAGTCGGTCCGCGGGACAGGGAGATGGCTACACCTTC
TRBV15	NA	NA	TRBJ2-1	CATSSPPLGGGEQFF	TGTGCCACCAGCAGCCCTCCCTTAGGGGGTGGTGAGCAGTTCTTC
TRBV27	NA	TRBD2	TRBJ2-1	CASSKQGTSGTSEQFF	TGTGCCAGCAGTAAGCAGGGGACTAGCGGGACGAGTGAGCAGTTCTTC
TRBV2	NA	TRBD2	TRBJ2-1	CASSSRSGGPSEQFF	TGTGCCAGCAGTTCCCGTTCGGGGGGGCCTAGTGAGCAGTTCTTC
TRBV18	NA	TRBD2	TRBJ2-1	CASSPPNSGSSYNEQFF	TGTGCCAGCTCACCTCCCAATAGCGGGAGCTCCTACAATGAGCAGTTCTTC
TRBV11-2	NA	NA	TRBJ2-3	CASSPLQYTDTQYF	TGTGCCAGCAGCCCGCTCCAGTACACAGATACGCAGTATTTT
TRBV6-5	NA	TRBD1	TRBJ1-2	CASTNSQGGGGYTF	TGTGCCAGCACCAACTCCCAGGGGGGTGGAGGCTACACCTTC
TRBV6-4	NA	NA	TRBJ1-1	CASSDSSTNTEAFF	TGTGCCAGCAGTGACTCGTCTACGAACACTGAAGCTTTCTTT
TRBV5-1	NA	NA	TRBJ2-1	CASSLGSTSNEQFF	TGCGCCAGCAGCTTGGGTTCTACCTCAAATGAGCAGTTCTTC
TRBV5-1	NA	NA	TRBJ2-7	CASSLSPIEAGSYEQYF	TGCGCCAGCAGCTTGAGCCCGATCGAGGCGGGCTCCTACGAGCAGTACTTC
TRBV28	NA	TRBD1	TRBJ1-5	CASTGILRQGQQPQHF	TGTGCCAGCACGGGCATCCTTAGACAGGGTCAACAGCCCCAGCATTTT
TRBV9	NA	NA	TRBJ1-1	CASSARGTEAFF	TGTGCCAGCAGCGCCAGGGGAACTGAAGCTTTCTTT
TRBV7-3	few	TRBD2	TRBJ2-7	CASSLLAGHEQYF	TGTGCCAGCAGCTTGCTAGCGGGCCACGAGCAGTACTTC
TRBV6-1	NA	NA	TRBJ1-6	CASSEEGPRSSYNSPLHF	TGTGCCAGCAGTGAGGAGGGGCCGAGGAGCTCCTATAATTCACCCCTCCACTTT
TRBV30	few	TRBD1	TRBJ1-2	CAWQQGTYGYTF	TGTGCCTGGCAACAGGGGACCTATGGCTACACCTTC
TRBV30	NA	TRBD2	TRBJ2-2	CAWSDGRDTGELFF	TGTGCCTGGAGTGACGGGAGGGACACCGGGGAGCTGTTTTTT
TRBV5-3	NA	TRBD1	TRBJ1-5	CARSRGDRLSNQPQHF	TGTGCCAGAAGCCGCGGGGACAGACTTAGCAATCAGCCCCAGCATTTT
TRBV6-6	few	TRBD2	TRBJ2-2	CAGRDSGYNTGELFF	TGTGCCGGTCGTGATAGCGGGTACAACACCGGGGAGCTGTTTTTT
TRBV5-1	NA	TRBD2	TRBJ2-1	CASSRTSLNEQFF	TGCGCCAGCAGCCGGACTAGCCTTAATGAGCAGTTCTTC
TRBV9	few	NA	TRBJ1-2	CASSSDRRLNSEGYTF	TGTGCCAGCAGCTCCGACAGGAGACTCAACTCGGAAGGCTACACCTTC
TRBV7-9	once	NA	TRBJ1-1	CASSLKGADTEAFF	TGTGCCAGCAGCTTAAAGGGAGCCGACACTGAAGCTTTCTTT
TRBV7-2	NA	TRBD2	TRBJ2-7	CASSKQGGYEQYF	TGTGCCAGCAGCAAGCAGGGAGGGTACGAGCAGTACTTC
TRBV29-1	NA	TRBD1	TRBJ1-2	CSVVGTAYGYTF	TGCAGCGTGGTTGGGACAGCCTATGGCTACACCTTC
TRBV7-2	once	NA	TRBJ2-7	CASSPTAGLRTYEQYF	TGTGCCAGCAGCCCGACGGCGGGACTCCGTACCTACGAGCAGTACTTC
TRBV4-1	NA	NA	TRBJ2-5	CASSQGGPQETQYF	TGCGCCAGCAGCCAAGGAGGGCCCCAAGAGACCCAGTACTTC
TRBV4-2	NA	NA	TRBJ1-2	CASSPNAAPYGYTF	TGTGCCAGCAGCCCCAACGCAGCGCCCTATGGCTACACCTTC
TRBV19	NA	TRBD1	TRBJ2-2	CASSGSGTGYDGELFF	TGTGCCAGTAGTGGCTCCGGGACAGGGTATGACGGGGAGCTGTTTTTT
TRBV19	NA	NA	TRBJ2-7	CASSSTTKTYEQYF	TGTGCCAGTAGTTCCACGACAAAAACCTACGAGCAGTACTTC
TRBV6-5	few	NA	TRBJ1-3	CATIRGAFSGNTIYF	TGTGCCACCATTCGGGGGGCCTTCTCTGGAAACACCATATATTTT
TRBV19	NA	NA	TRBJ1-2	CASSLRGEGYGYTF	TGTGCCAGTAGTCTCAGGGGTGAGGGCTATGGCTACACCTTC
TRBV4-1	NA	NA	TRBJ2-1	CASSQDQGNYNEQFF	TGCGCCAGCAGCCAAGACCAGGGGAACTACAATGAGCAGTTCTTC
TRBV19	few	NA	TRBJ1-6	CASSLTEYYNSPLHF	TGTGCCAGTAGTTTGACAGAGTACTATAATTCACCCCTCCACTTT
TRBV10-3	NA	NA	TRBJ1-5	CAISERGSDQPQHF	TGTGCCATCAGTGAGCGTGGGAGCGATCAGCCCCAGCATTTT
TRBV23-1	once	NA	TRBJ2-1	CASSSGSRLFHNEQFF	TGCGCCAGCAGTTCCGGGAGTCGACTATTCCACAATGAGCAGTTCTTC
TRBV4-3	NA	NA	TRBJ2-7	CASSQELISSYEQYF	TGCGCCAGCAGCCAAGAACTCATTAGCTCCTACGAGCAGTACTTC
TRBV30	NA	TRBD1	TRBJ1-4	CAWDRGATNEKLFF	TGTGCCTGGGACAGGGGTGCAACTAATGAAAAACTGTTTTTT
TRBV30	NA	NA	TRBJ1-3	CAWRETVSGNTIYF	TGTGCCTGGAGGGAGACAGTTTCTGGAAACACCATATATTTT
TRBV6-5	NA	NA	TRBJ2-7	CASSRDSSREQYF	TGTGCCAGCAGTCGCGACTCCTCAAGAGAGCAGTACTTC
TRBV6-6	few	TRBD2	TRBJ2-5	CASVRTSGGWETQYF	TGTGCCAGCGTTAGAACTAGCGGGGGGTGGGAGACCCAGTACTTC
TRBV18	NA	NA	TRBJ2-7	CASSTGGRTPYEQYF	TGTGCCAGCTCGACCGGGGGACGGACTCCATACGAGCAGTACTTC
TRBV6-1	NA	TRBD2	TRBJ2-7	CASSEGRLAGVVQYF	TGTGCCAGCAGTGAAGGAAGGCTAGCGGGAGTAGTGCAGTACTTC
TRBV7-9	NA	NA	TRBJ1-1	CASALTTTEAFF	TGTGCCAGCGCCCTAACCACCACTGAAGCTTTCTTT
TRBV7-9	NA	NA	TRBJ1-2	CASSLVDPPQGGGYTF	TGTGCCAGCAGCTTAGTGGACCCCCCCCAAGGAGGGGGCTACACCTTC
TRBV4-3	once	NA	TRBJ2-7	CASSPRQGGPYEQYF	TGCGCCAGCAGCCCTCGCCAGGGAGGACCCTACGAGCAGTACTTC
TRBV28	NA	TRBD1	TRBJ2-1	CASSPGTAHNEQFF	TGTGCCAGCAGCCCCGGGACAGCCCACAATGAGCAGTTCTTC
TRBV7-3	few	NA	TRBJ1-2	CASSSGALNYGYTF	TGTGCCAGCAGCTCAGGGGCCCTCAACTATGGCTACACCTTC
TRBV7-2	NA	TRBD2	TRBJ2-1	CASSPAGLLTGNEQFF	TGTGCCAGCAGCCCAGCGGGACTTCTGACGGGCAATGAGCAGTTCTTC
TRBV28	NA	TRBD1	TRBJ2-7	CASSASGTGGYEQYF	TGTGCCAGCAGTGCATCCGGGACAGGGGGCTACGAGCAGTACTTC
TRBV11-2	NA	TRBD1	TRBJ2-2	CASPGWQGANTGELFF	TGTGCCAGCCCCGGGTGGCAGGGGGCGAACACCGGGGAGCTGTTTTTT
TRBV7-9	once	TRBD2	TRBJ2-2	CASSFREGAVAGELFF	TGTGCCAGCAGCTTTAGGGAGGGCGCGGTCGCCGGGGAGCTGTTTTTT
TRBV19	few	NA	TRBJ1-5	CASSHRRSHQPQHF	TGTGCCAGTAGCCACCGACGGAGCCATCAGCCCCAGCATTTT
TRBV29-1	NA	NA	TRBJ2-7	CSVSEGSEQYF	TGCAGCGTCTCGGAGGGGTCCGAGCAGTACTTC
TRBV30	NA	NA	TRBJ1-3	CAWSPTGFGNTIYF	TGTGCCTGGAGTCCTACAGGGTTTGGAAACACCATATATTTT
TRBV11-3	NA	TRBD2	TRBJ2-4	CASSPRGAGTSTKNIQYF	TGTGCCAGCAGCCCCCGCGGGGCCGGGACTAGCACCAAAAACATTCAGTACTTC
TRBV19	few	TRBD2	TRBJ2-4	CGSAGEVGVKNIQYF	TGTGGGTCAGCGGGAGAGGTAGGGGTCAAAAACATTCAGTACTTC
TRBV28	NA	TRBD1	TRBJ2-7	CASSVTGGKFGEQYF	TGTGCCAGCAGTGTCACAGGGGGCAAGTTTGGCGAGCAGTACTTC
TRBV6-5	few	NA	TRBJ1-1	CASSESPTEAFF	TGTGCCAGCAGTGAGTCTCCCACTGAAGCTTTCTTT